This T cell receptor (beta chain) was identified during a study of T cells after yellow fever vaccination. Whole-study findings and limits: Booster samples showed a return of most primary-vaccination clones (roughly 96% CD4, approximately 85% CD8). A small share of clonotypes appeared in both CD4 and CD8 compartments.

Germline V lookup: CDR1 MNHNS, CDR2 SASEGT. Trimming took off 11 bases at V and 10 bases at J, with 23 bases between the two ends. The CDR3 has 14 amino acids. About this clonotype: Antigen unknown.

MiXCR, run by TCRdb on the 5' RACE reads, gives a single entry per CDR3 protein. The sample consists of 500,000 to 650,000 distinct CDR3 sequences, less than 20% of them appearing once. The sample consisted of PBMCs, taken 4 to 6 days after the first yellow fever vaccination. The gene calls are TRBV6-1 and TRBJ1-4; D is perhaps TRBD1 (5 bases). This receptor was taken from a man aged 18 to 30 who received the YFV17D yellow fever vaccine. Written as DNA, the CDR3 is TGTGCCGCGCGTGCGATGGAGGGGCGGGGAAAACTGTTTTTT. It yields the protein CAARAMEGRGKLFF.